These 21 T cell receptor beta chains were sequenced from one sample in a study of Ad26.COV2.S vaccination and SARS-CoV-2 variants. The sample's treatment: around 19 received Ad26.COV2.S at low or high dose, single or two shots; about 5 received placebo; per-sample allocation not given. Samples were taken on day 63 after the first vaccine or placebo injection. Repertoires were generated with immunoSEQ multiplex PCR, while TCRdb's copy carries only in-frame clones and drops some. The sample has fewer than 400,000 clones, around four fifths seen once. Here the sequenced sample was peripheral blood, taken in a trial of Ad26.COV2.S vaccine versus placebo. These receptors came from a person aged 18-60 years who received the Ad26.COV2.S COVID-19 vaccine or a placebo.

The rearrangement links TRBV10-3 to TRBJ1-4; TRBD1 matches 9 bases. The CDR3 length is 16 residues. J was trimmed by 2 bases and V by 2 bases; bases with no gene match: 3. The germline gives CDR1 ENHRY, CDR2 SYGVKD. CDR3 sequence reads: CAISETGQGTNEKLFF. CDR3 bases: TGTGCCATCAGTGAGACAGGACAGGGGACTAATGAAAAACTGTTTTTT.

This clone has just a few counts. The gene calls are TRBV5-5 and TRBJ1-1; 11 nucleotides agree with TRBD1. V shed 3 bases, J shed 4 bases, and the junction held 8 bases outside the gene matches. The CDR3 contains 16 residues. CDR1 SGHKS and CDR2 YYEKEE come from the germline V gene (reference sequence). CDR3 bases: TGTGCCAGCAGCTCGAGTCCCGGGACAGGGGGCACTGAAGCTTTCTTT. It encodes CASSSSPGTGGTEAFF.

The chain recombines TRBV19 with TRBJ1-5; tentative D call: TRBD1 (5 bases). Germline CDR1 reads LNHDA; CDR2 reads SQIVND (reference sequence). Trimming shortened V by 7 bases and J by 4 bases, and 17 bases separated the two germline ends. The CDR3 totals 15 residues. CDR3 DNA sequence: TGTGCCAGTACCTCCGAGGGACTGGATAATCAGCCCCAGCATTTT. Its translation: CASTSEGLDNQPQHF.

The rearrangement joins TRBV7-6 to TRBJ2-2, with TRBD2 identical over 7 bases. CDR1 and CDR2 from the germline V gene are SGHVS and FNYEAQ. The CDR3 is 15 amino acids. With 3 bases clipped from V and 7 bases from J, the junction kept 8 bases outside the gene matches. CDR3 amino acids: CASSLGGARGGELFF. CDR3 sequence (DNA): TGTGCCAGCAGCTTGGGAGGGGCGAGAGGCGGGGAGCTGTTTTTT.

This clone was observed a few times. The chain joins TRBV30 to TRBJ1-1; D is possibly TRBD1 (6 bases). This CDR3 region has 14 residues. V lost 5 bases and J 1 base, leaving 14 bases between the germline ends. CDR1 GTSNPN and CDR2 SVGIG come from the germline V gene (reference sequence). The CDR3 bases are TGTGCCTGGCAGCGCCTGACAGGGAACACTGAAGCTTTCTTT. Translation gives CAWQRLTGNTEAFF.

This chain joins TRBV13 and TRBJ1-3; D remains unclear. Trimming shortened V by 2 bases and J by 0 bases, and 5 bases separated the two germline ends. CDR3 length equals 14 residues. Germline CDR1 reads PRHDT; CDR2 reads FYEKMQ (reference sequence). The CDR3: CASSLQSSGNTIYF. The CDR3 DNA is TGTGCCAGCAGCTTACAGAGCTCTGGAAACACCATATATTTT.

The chain is built from TRBV4-2 and TRBJ1-5, with TRBD1 matching over 9 bases. Unmatched junction bases numbered 11, after V lost 3 bases and J lost 2 bases. This CDR3 comprises 18 residues. The germline V gene has CDR1 LGHNA and CDR2 YNFKEQ. CDR3 DNA: TGTGCCAGCAGCCAGGTGTGGACAGGGGTTCGAGGCAATCAGCCCCAGCATTTT. This codes for CASSQVWTGVRGNQPQHF.

This sequence joins TRBV27 and TRBJ1-6; D call uncertain. V lost 8 bases and J lost 3, with 5 bases in between. This CDR3 has 12 residues. Germline V gene data show CDR1 as MNHEY and CDR2 as SMNVEV (reference sequence). The CDR3 region has the DNA TGTGCCAGCGGGCTCTATAATTCACCCCTCCACTTT. Protein sequence: CASGLYNSPLHF.

This clone appeared a single time. The chain has TRBV6-4 and TRBJ2-1; no firm D call. The CDR3 covers 14 residues. Trimming removed 6 bases from V and 0 bases from J, with 9 bases in between. Germline-derived CDR1 and CDR2 are MRHNA and SNTAGT. CDR3 amino acids: CASSPDYSYNEQFF. In DNA form, the CDR3 reads TGTGCCAGCAGCCCAGATTACTCCTACAATGAGCAGTTCTTC.

The chain has TRBV18 and TRBJ1-5; 7 bases align to TRBD1. The CDR3 totals 16 residues. Trimming at V came to 2 bases and at J to 0 bases, leaving 4 bases not matched to a gene. The V gene's germline CDR1 is KGHSH and CDR2 LQKENI. The CDR3 loop is CASSPSGTDSNQPQHF. In nucleotides, the CDR3 is TGTGCCAGCTCACCATCCGGGACAGATAGCAATCAGCCCCAGCATTTT.

CDR3 DNA sequence: TGTGCCAGCAGTTACCGGGGGTTTGGGGAGACCCAGTACTTC. Its protein product is CASSYRGFGETQYF. This chain links TRBV6-5 with TRBJ2-5; TRBD2 is a possible D gene (6 bases). This CDR3 has 14 residues. The germline CDR1 and CDR2 sequences are MNHEY and SVGAGI. V lost 2 bases, J lost 5 bases, and 12 bases lay in between.

In its sample, this clone was seen once. The chain links TRBV7-3 to TRBJ2-3; no clear D. The CDR3 loop spans 15 amino acids. Trimming left V 2 bases short and J 2 bases short, with 11 bases between. The germline gives CDR1 SGHTA, CDR2 FQGTGA. The CDR3 bases are TGTGCCAGCAGCTTAGGTTACCAATACACAGATACGCAGTATTTT. This codes for CASSLGYQYTDTQYF. The entire variable domain, with the rest obtained from reference TRBV7-3 and TRBJ2-3, is as follows: GAGVSQTPSNKVTEKGKYVELRCDPISGHTALYWYRQSLGQGPEFLIYFQGTGAADDSGLPNDRFFAVRPEGSVSTLKIQRTERGDSAVYLCASSLGYQYTDTQYFGPGTRLTVL.

The chain is built from TRBV27 and TRBJ2-3; the match to TRBD2 covers 7 bases. The CDR3 sequence is 16 residues long. V was clipped by 5 bases and J by 5 bases; unmatched bases: 13. In germline, CDR1 is MNHEY, CDR2 SMNVEV (reference sequence). The CDR3 region is CASSPPLGGRGDTQYF. The CDR3 DNA is TGTGCCAGCAGTCCGCCCTTGGGCGGGAGAGGAGATACGCAGTATTTT.

J is TRBJ1-3 and V is TRBV3-1 (or the pseudogene TRBV3-2), with D tentatively TRBD1 (5 bases). Germline CDR1 reads LGHDT; CDR2 reads YNNKEL (reference sequence). The CDR3 loop spans 15 amino acids. V lost 3 bases, J lost 1 base, and 10 bases lay in between. CDR3 in DNA: TGTGCCAGCAGCCATCGAGCAGGGTCTGGAAACACCATATATTTT. It codes for CASSHRAGSGNTIYF.

This clone was seen more than once but under ten times. The chain joins TRBV2 to TRBJ1-2; D is possibly TRBD1 (6 bases). Germline V CDR1 and CDR2: SNHLY, FYNNEI. V was cut by 5 bases and J by 3 bases, with 16 bases left in between. CDR3 size: 15 residues. CDR3 loop: CASSKGGARYYGYTF. CDR3 DNA: TGTGCCAGCAGTAAAGGGGGGGCGAGGTACTATGGCTACACCTTC. The full variable domain, completed using reference TRBV2 and TRBJ1-2, is EPEVTQTPSHQVTQMGQEVILRCVPISNHLYFYWYRQILGQKVEFLVSFYNNEISEKSEIFDDQFSVERPDGSNFTLKIRSTKLEDSAMYFCASSKGGARYYGYTFGSGTRLTVV.

This clone was detected only once. The chain recombines TRBV30 with TRBJ1-1; D is unclear. CDR1 is GTSNPN, CDR2 SVGIG, per germline (reference sequence). V lost 4 bases, J lost 5 bases, and 17 bases lay in between. CDR3 length: 14 amino acids. The chain's CDR3 is CAWNKATGGTEAFF. CDR3 nucleotide sequence: TGTGCCTGGAATAAGGCGACCGGAGGGACTGAAGCTTTCTTT.

This chain connects TRBV5-5 to TRBJ1-1; maybe TRBD1 (5 bases). The CDR3 sequence is 16 residues long. V shed 3 bases and J shed 3 bases, with 18 bases lying between them. Germline V CDR1 and CDR2: SGHKS, YYEKEE (reference sequence). CDR3: CASSYTGPLRDTEAFF. The CDR3 DNA reads TGTGCCAGCAGCTACACGGGACCTCTGAGGGACACTGAAGCTTTCTTT.

The CDR3 loop is CASRSPGQGGSEAFF. The DNA for the CDR3 is TGTGCAAGTCGCTCCCCGGGACAGGGTGGGTCCGAAGCTTTCTTT. The chain uses TRBV12-2 and TRBJ1-1; no DNA check was done on the table's D call, TRBD1. TRBV12-2 is classified as a pseudogene. This CDR3 comprises 15 residues.

The chain joins TRBV28 to TRBJ1-1; D possibly corresponds to TRBD1 (5 bases). With 2 bases removed from V and 6 bases from J, the gap between germline ends came to 7 bases. Germline values: CDR1 MDHEN, CDR2 SYDVKM. The length of the CDR3 is 12 residues. The CDR3 DNA reads TGTGCCAGCAGTTTAATGGGGGCTGAAGCTTTCTTT. This gives the protein CASSLMGAEAFF.

This clone was observed a handful of times. The chain carries TRBV7-3 and TRBJ2-3; 9 bases match TRBD2. Germline lookup yields CDR1 SGHTA and CDR2 FQGTGA. V trimming: 8 bases; J trimming: 4 bases; junction bases outside the gene matches: 10. CDR3 size: 15 residues. The CDR3, as DNA: TGTGCCAGCGCCATTTTAGCGGGGGCGCCAGATACGCAGTATTTT. Amino acid sequence: CASAILAGAPDTQYF.

The rearrangement links TRBV6-6 to TRBJ1-3; the D is unclear. The germline V and J ends were trimmed by 9 bases and 4 bases, with 7 bases remaining between them. The CDR3 has 11 amino acids. The germline gives CDR1 MNHNY, CDR2 SVGAGI (reference sequence). In nucleotides, the CDR3 is TGTGCCAGTTCAGGAGGAAACACCATATATTTT. Its protein product is CASSGGNTIYF.